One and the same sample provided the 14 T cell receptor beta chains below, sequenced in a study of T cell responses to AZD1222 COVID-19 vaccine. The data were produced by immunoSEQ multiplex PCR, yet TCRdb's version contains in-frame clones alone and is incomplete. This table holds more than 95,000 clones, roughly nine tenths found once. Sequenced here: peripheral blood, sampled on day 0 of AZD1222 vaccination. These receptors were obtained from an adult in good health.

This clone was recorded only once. The CDR3 region has the DNA TGTGCCAGCAGTCAAAGTGGGGGGCTAACTAATGAAAAACTGTTTTTT. Protein: CASSQSGGLTNEKLFF. The V gene is TRBV27, the J gene TRBJ1-4; D might be TRBD1 (6 bases). The CDR3 runs 16 residues. Germline V CDR1 and CDR2: MNHEY, SMNVEV (reference sequence). Between the trimmed V and J ends, which lost 5 bases and 1 base, there was a span of 14 bases.

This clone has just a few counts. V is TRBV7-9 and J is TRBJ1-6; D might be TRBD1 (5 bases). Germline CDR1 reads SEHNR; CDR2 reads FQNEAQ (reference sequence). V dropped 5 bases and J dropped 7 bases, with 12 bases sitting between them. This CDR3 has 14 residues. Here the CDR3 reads CASSPTGGNSPLHF. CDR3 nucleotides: TGTGCCAGCAGCCCAACAGGCGGAAATTCACCCCTCCACTTT. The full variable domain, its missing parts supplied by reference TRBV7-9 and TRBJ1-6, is DTGVSQNPRHKITKRGQNVTFRCDPISEHNRLYWYRQTLGQGPEFLTYFQNEAQLEKSRLLSDRFSAERPKGSFSTLEIQRTEQGDSAMYLCASSPTGGNSPLHFGNGTRLTVT.

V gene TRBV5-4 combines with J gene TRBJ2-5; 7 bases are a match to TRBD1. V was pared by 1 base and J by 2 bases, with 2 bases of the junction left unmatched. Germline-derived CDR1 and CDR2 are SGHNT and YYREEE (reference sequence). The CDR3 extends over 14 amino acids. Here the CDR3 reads CASSLKQGQETQYF. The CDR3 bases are TGTGCCAGCAGCTTGAAACAGGGGCAAGAGACCCAGTACTTC.

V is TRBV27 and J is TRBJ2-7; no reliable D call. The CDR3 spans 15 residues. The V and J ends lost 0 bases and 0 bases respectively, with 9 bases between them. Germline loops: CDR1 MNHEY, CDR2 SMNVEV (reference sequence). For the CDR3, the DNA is TGTGCCAGCAGTTTATCGGGCAGGAGCTCCTACGAGCAGTACTTC. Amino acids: CASSLSGRSSYEQYF.

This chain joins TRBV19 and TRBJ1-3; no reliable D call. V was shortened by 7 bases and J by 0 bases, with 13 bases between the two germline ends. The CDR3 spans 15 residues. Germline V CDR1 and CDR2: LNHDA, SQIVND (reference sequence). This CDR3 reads CASMILGSSGNTIYF. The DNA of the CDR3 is TGTGCCAGTATGATACTCGGAAGCTCTGGAAACACCATATATTTT.

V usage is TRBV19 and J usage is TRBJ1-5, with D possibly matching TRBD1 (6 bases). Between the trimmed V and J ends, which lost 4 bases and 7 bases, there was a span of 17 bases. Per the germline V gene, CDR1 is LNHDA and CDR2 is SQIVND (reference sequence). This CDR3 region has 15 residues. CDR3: CASSRVGGAGQPQHF. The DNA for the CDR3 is TGTGCCAGTAGTAGGGTCGGGGGCGCGGGACAGCCCCAGCATTTT.

This CDR3 is CASSLAHGGTEAFF. The CDR3 DNA is TGTGCCAGCAGCTTAGCGCATGGCGGGACTGAAGCTTTCTTT. The chain combines TRBV7-2 with TRBJ1-1; D remains ambiguous. The germline V gene has CDR1 SGHTA and CDR2 FQGNSA. The V end was cut by 0 bases, the J end by 5 bases, with 10 bases between. This CDR3 is 14 amino acids long.

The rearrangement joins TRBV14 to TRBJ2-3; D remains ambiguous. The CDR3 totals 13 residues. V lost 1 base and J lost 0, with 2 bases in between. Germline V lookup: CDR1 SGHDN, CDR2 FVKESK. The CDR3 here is CASSQVSTDTQYF. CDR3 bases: TGTGCCAGCAGCCAAGTCAGCACAGATACGCAGTATTTT.

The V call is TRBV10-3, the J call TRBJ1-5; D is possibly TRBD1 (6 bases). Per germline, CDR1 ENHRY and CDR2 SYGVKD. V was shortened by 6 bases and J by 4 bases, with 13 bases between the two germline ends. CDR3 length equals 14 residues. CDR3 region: CAISRDIGNQPQHF. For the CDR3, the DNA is TGTGCCATCAGCCGGGACATCGGAAATCAGCCCCAGCATTTT.

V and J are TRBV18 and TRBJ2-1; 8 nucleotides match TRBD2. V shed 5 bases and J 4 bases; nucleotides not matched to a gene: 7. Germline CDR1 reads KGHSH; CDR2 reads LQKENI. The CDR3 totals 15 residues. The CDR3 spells CASSVTSGPYNEQFF. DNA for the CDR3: TGTGCCAGCTCAGTAACTAGCGGACCTTACAATGAGCAGTTCTTC.

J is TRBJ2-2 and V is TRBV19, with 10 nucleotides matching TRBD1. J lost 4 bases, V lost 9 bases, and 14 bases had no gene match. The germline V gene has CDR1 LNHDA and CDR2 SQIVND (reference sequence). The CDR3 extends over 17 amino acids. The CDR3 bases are TGTGCCAGCTTAAAACGACAGGGGGCTTCGAGCACCGGGGAGCTGTTTTTT. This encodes CASLKRQGASSTGELFF. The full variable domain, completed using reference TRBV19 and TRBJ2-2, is DGGITQSPKYLFRKEGQNVTLSCEQNLNHDAMYWYRQDPGQGLRLIYYSQIVNDFQKGDIAEGYSVSREKKESFPLTVTSAQKNPTAFYLCASLKRQGASSTGELFFGEGSRLTVL.

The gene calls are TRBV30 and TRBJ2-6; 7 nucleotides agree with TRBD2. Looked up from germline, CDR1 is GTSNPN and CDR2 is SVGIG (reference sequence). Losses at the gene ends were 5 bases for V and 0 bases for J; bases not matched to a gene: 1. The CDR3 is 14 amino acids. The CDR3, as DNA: TGTGCCTGGGGGGACTACTCTGGGGCCAACGTCCTGACTTTC. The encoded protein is CAWGDYSGANVLTF.

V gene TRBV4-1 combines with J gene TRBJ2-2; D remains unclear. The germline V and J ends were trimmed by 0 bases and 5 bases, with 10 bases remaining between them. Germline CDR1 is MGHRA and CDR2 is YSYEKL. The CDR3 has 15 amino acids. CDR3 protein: CASSQDSVGTGELFF. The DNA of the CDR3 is TGCGCCAGCAGCCAAGATTCGGTGGGGACCGGGGAGCTGTTTTTT.

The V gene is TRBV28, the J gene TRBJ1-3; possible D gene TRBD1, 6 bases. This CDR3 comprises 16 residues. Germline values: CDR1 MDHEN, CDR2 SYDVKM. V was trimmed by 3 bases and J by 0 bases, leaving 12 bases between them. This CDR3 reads CASSLPGQRSGNTIYF. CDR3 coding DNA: TGTGCCAGCAGTTTGCCCGGACAGCGCTCTGGAAACACCATATATTTT.